The rows below give T cell receptor beta chains drawn from one sample of a study of cytomegalovirus exposure and HLA in healthy donors. The data were produced by immunoSEQ multiplex PCR, yet TCRdb's version contains in-frame clones alone and is incomplete. Of 85,000 to 100,000 clones in the sample, 79% were seen once. The specimen sequenced was PBMCs. These receptor sequences come from a male donor in good health and CMV-seropositive. The CDR3 runs from the conserved cysteine through the conserved F or W. The D gene is left open where the match is weak. Rows give clone size only sometimes, using once, few, many, or a class for an expanded clone.

TRBJ1-4 . few TRBV4-1 TGCGCCAGCAGCCATGGAGGTATGGGTATTAATGAAAAACTGTTTTTT CASSHGGMGINEKLFF
TRBJ2-7 TRBD1 . TRBV4-2 TGTGCCAGCAGCCAAGCGGGACAGGGAAACTACGAGCAGTACTTC CASSQAGQGNYEQYF
TRBJ1-5 TRBD1 once TRBV7-2 TGTGCCAGCAGCTCCGGACAGGAGCCTAATCAGCCCCAGCATTTT CASSSGQEPNQPQHF
TRBJ1-5 . . TRBV6-1 TGTGCCAGCAGGGAATCAGTTCCCCAGCATTTT CASRESVPQHF
TRBJ2-3 TRBD1 . TRBV30 TGTGCCTGGAGTCCCGGGACAGGGGCCACAGATACGCAGTATTTT CAWSPGTGATDTQYF
TRBJ2-7 TRBD1 . TRBV4-2 TGTGCCAGCAGCCAAGGAGGGACAGCGGTTTCCTACGAGCAGTACTTC CASSQGGTAVSYEQYF
TRBJ2-1 TRBD2 once TRBV4-2 TGTGCCAGCAGCCCGAGACTAGCGGGGGGGTACAATGAGCAGTTCTTC CASSPRLAGGYNEQFF
TRBJ2-2 . once TRBV19 TGTGCCAGTAGTATACTTTCGACAGGTCTGGGCGCCGGGGAGCTGTTTTTT CASSILSTGLGAGELFF
TRBJ1-5 . . TRBV25-1 TGTGCCAGCAGTGAAGTAGCTTACAATCAGCCCCAGCATTTT CASSEVAYNQPQHF
TRBJ1-4 . . TRBV5-1 TGCGCCAGCAGCTTATGGACAGCAACTAATGAAAAACTGTTTTTT CASSLWTATNEKLFF
TRBJ1-5 . . TRBV2 TGTGCCAGCAGTGCGGGTTGGCAACAGCCCCAGCATTTT CASSAGWQQPQHF
TRBJ2-5 TRBD1 . TRBV19 TGTGCCAGTAGTCTGGGACAGCAAGAGACCCAGTACTTC CASSLGQQETQYF
TRBJ1-2 . few TRBV29-1 TGCACTCTAAGCCCCCTCTATGGCTACACCTTC CTLSPLYGYTF
TRBJ1-2 TRBD1 . TRBV4-1 TGCGCCAGCAGCCAAGGGGTTCGGCAGGGGGCACGAGGCTACACCTTC CASSQGVRQGARGYTF
TRBJ2-1 TRBD1 . TRBV6-5 TGTGCCAGCAGTTACGGACAGGGCGCCCAGTTCTTC CASSYGQGAQFF